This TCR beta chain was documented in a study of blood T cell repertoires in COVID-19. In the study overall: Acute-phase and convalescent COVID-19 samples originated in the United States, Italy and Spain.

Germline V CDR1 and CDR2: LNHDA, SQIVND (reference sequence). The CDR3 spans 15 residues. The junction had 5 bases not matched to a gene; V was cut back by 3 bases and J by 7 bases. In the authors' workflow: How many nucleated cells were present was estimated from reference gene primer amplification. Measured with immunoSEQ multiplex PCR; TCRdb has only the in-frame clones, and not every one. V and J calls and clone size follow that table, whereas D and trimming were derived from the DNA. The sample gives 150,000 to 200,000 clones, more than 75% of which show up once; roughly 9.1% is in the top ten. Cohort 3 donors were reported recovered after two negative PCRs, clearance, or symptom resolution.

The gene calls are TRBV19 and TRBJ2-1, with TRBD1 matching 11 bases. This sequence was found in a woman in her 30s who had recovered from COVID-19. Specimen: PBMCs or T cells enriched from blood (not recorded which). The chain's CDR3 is CASSIGDRGENEQFF. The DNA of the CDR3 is TGTGCCAGTAGTATTGGGGACAGGGGGGAAAATGAGCAGTTCTTC.